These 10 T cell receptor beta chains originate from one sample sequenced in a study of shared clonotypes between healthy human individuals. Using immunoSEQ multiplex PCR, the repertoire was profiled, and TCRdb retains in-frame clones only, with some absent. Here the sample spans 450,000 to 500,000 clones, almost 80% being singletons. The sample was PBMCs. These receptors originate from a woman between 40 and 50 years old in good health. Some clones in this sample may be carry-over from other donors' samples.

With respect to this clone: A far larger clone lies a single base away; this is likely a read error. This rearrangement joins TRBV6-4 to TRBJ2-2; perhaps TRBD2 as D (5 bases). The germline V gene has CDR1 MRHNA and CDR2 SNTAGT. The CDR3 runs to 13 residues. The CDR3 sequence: CASSERDAGELVF. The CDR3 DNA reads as TGTGCCAGCAGTGAAAGGGATGCCGGGGAGCTGGTTTTT.

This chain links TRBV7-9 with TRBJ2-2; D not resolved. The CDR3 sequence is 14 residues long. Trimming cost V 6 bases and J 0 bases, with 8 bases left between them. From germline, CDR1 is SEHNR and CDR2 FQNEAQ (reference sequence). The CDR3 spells CASRRETNTGELFF. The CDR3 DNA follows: TGTGCCAGCAGGCGAGAAACGAACACCGGGGAGCTGTTTTTT.

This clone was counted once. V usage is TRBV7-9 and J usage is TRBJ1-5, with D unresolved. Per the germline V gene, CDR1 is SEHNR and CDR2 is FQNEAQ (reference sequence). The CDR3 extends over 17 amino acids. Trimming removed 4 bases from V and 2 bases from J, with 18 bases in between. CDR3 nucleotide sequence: TGTGCCAGCAGCTCCTACACGGGAGTGGGTGGCAATCAGCCCCAGCATTTT. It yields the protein CASSSYTGVGGNQPQHF.

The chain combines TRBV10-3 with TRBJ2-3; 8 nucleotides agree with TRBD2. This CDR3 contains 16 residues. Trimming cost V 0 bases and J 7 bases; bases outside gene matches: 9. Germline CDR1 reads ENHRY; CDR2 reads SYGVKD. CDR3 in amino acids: CAISESGREGRYTQYF. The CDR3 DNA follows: TGTGCCATCAGTGAGTCGGGTCGGGAGGGCCGTTATACGCAGTATTTT.

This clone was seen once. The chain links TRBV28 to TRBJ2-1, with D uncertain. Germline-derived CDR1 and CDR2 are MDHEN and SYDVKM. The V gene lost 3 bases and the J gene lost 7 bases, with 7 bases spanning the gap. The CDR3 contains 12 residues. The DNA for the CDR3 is TGTGCCAGCAGTTTCAACGGGAATGAGCAGTTCTTC. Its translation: CASSFNGNEQFF.

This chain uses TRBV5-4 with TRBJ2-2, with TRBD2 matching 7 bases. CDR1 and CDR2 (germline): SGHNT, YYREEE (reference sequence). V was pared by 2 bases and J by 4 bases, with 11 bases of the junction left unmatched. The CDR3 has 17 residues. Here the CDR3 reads CASSLGLGEVVTGELFF. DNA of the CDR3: TGTGCCAGCAGCTTAGGACTAGGAGAGGTGGTCACCGGGGAGCTGTTTTTT.

The DNA of the CDR3 is TGTGCCAGCAGCACGGACAGGGCCGACGAGCAGTACTTC. Encoded protein: CASSTDRADEQYF. J is TRBJ2-7 and V is TRBV9, with 8 bases identical to TRBD1. From germline, CDR1 is SGDLS and CDR2 YYNGEE. The CDR3 covers 13 residues. After removal of 4 bases from V and 5 bases from J, the junction contained 5 bases not matched to a gene.

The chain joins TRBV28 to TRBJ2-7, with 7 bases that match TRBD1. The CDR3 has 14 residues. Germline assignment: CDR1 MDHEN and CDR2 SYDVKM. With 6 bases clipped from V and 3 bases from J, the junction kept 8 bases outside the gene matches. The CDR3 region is CASRYRQGHYEQYF. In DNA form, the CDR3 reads TGTGCCAGCAGATACCGACAGGGACACTACGAGCAGTACTTC.

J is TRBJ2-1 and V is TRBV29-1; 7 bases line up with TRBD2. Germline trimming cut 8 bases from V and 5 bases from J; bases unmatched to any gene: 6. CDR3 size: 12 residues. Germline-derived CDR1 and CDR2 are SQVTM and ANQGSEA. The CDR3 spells CSMSGINNEQFF. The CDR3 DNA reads TGCAGCATGAGCGGGATTAACAATGAGCAGTTCTTC.

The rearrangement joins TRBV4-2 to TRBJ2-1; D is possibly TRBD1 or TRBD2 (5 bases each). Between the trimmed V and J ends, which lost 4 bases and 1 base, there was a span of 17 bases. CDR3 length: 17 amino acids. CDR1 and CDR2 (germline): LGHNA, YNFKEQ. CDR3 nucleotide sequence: TGTGCCAGCAGCCCCTCTACGGGGCTTATTTCCTACAATGAGCAGTTCTTC. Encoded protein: CASSPSTGLISYNEQFF.